This T cell receptor (beta chain) was captured by sequencing in a study of blood T cell repertoires in COVID-19. Study as a whole: COVID-19 samples collected from the United States, Italy and Spain covered acute and convalescent phases. The cDNA or gDNA used as material had been derived from T cells, B-cell-depleted T cells, or PBMCs.

The V and J ends lost 0 bases and 2 bases respectively, with 8 bases between them. CDR3 size: 14 residues. Looked up from germline, CDR1 is MGHRA and CDR2 is YSYEKL. As handled by the study authors: Amplified reference gene primers provided the basis for estimating nucleated cell counts. Data came from immunoSEQ multiplex PCR; TCRdb stores just in-frame clones and leaves some out. V, J and clone size reflect that table, while D and trimming were determined from the DNA. Of roughly 200,000 clones in the sample, around 82% are singletons; the top ten hold more than 6.5%. The TCR was taken from a man aged 35-49 years with active or convalescent COVID-19. The sequenced sample was peripheral blood. The chain recombines TRBV4-1 with TRBJ2-7, with unresolved D. The chain's CDR3 is CASSQEMYPYEQYF. The CDR3 region has the DNA TGCGCCAGCAGCCAAGAAATGTATCCCTACGAGCAGTACTTC.